The clone carrying this TCR beta chain was counted between two and nine times. Its antigen is unknown. CDR3-region Arm-PCR and iRepertoire HTBI primers produced the TCR beta libraries. TCRdb ran MiXCR on the multiplex PCR reads and lists one entry per CDR3 protein. The table shows about 560,000 distinct CDR3 sequences, with roughly 16% occurring only once. Trimming left V 1 base short and J 5 bases short, with 11 bases between. CDR1 SGHRS and CDR2 YFSETQ come from the germline V gene. This CDR3 has 14 amino acids. These data are taken from a study of regulatory T cells in long-lasting Graves disease. Study-level background: Graves' patients with a new diagnosis had received antithyroid drugs under 3 months.

Study-level points and caveats: There was favoring of TRBV28, TRBJ1-2 and TRBJ2-5 in persistent disease.

The time point: newly diagnosed GD, antithyroid drugs for less than 3 months. Making the TCR library involved RNA that had been extracted from PBMCs. The same sample was also used in a study of T cells in Graves' hyperthyroidism and ophthalmopathy. As reported in that work: The HTBI set primed first-round TCR CDR3 RT-PCR.

The input for sequencing was peripheral blood mononuclear cells (PBMCs), taken at new diagnosis, from a patient treated with antithyroid drugs. The chain couples TRBV5-1 to TRBJ2-3; D ambiguous. The sequence derives from a man aged 18 to 29 with Graves disease. CDR3 nucleotides: TGCGCCAGCAGCTTGCTTCTAGAAGGAGATACGCAGTATTTT. It is translated as CASSLLLEGDTQYF. Drawing the rest from reference TRBV5-1 and TRBJ2-3, the complete variable domain is KAGVTQTPRYLIKTRGQQVTLSCSPISGHRSVSWYQQTPGQGLQFLFEYFSETQRNKGNFPGRFSGRQFSNSRSEMNVSTLELGDSALYLCASSLLLEGDTQYFGPGTRLTVL.